This T cell receptor (beta chain) was sequenced during a study of shared clonotypes between healthy human individuals. Notes on the study in general: It was observed that approximately 5% of naive CD4 clonotypes were shared across a few donors. The sampled material consisted only of blood, and tissue repertoires are likely to differ.

For this clone: Its matching antigen is unknown.

CD45RA-negative memory and CD45RA+ naive subsets were split from the CD4+ cells. Per germline, CDR1 GTSNPN and CDR2 SVGIG (reference sequence). V was clipped by 3 bases and J by 2 bases, with 14 bases between them. The CDR3 runs to 14 residues. Repertoires were generated with immunoSEQ multiplex PCR, while TCRdb's copy carries only in-frame clones and drops some. Of roughly 2.5 million clones in the sample, around nine tenths are singletons; the top ten hold roughly 0.15%. The source of this sequence is a man younger than 30 in good health. Sequencing was performed on naive CD4+ T cells sorted from blood. This sample's subset: CD45RA+ positively selected. The chain carries TRBV30 and TRBJ2-7; D unclear. In nucleotides, the CDR3 is TGTGCCTGGAGCCCGACCGGGCCCCCCTACGAGCAGTACTTC. Protein sequence: CAWSPTGPPYEQYF.